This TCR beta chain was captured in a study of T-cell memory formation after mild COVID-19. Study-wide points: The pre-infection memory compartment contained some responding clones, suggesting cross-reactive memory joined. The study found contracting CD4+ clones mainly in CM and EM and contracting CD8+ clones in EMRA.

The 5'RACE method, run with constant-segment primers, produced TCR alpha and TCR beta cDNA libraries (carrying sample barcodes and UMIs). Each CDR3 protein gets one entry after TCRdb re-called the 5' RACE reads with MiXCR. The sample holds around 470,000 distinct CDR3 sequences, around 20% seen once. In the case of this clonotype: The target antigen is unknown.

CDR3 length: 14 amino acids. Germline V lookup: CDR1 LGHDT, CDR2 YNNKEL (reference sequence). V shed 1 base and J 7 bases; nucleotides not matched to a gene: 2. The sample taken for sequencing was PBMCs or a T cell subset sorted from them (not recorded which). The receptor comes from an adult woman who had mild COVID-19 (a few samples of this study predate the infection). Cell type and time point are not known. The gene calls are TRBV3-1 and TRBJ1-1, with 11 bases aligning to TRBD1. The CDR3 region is CASSQGTGGGEAFF. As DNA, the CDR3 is TGTGCCAGCAGCCAAGGGACAGGGGGCGGTGAAGCTTTCTTT.